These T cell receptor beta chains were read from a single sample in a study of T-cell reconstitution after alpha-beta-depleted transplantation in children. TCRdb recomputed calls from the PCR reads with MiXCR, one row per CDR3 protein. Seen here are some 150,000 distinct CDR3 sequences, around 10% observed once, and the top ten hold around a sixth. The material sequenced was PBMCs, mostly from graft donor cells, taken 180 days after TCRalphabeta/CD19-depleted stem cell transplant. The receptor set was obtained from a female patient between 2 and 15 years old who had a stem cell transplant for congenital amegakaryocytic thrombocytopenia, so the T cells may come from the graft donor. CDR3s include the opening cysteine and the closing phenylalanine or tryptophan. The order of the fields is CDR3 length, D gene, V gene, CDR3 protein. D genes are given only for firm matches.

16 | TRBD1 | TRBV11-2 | CASSLASGTGALEQYF
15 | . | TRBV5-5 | CASSLDRLSRQPQHF
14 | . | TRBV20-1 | CSARDRVKTYTQYF
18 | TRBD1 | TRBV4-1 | CASSQEARQGASSYEQYF
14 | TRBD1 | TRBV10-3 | CAAGDRTSANVLTF
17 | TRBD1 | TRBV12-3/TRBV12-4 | CASSATGGSLLTGELFF
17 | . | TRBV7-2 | CASSPGVGRGLYNEQFF
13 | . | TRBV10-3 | CAITMGAVYGYTF
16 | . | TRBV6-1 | CASSAGPGGMNTEAFF
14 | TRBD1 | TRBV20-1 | CSAAGQLMNTEAFF